Given below is one TCR beta chain in context. Antigen unknown. The protocol was immunoSEQ multiplex PCR, while the TCRdb copy is restricted to in-frame clones and leaves out a portion. The sample lists 55,000 to 70,000 clones, 83% occurring once. These data originate in a study of OX40 agonist ivuxolimab in advanced cancers. Findings of the study overall: On average, CD8+ T cells showed a greater number of expanded clones than CD4+.

V dropped 0 bases and J dropped 0 bases, with 8 bases sitting between them. CDR1 is ENHRY and CDR2 is SYGVKD in the germline V gene. The CDR3 contains 15 residues. The J gene is TRBJ1-1, the V gene TRBV10-3, with D hard to call. The receptor was derived from an adult with an advanced solid tumor such as melanoma, head and neck, liver or kidney cancer. Sequenced here: CD4+ or CD8+ T cells sorted from blood, sampled in a trial of the OX40 agonist ivuxolimab. CDR3 residues: CAISESASMNTEAFF. The CDR3 DNA is TGTGCCATCAGTGAGTCGGCCAGCATGAACACTGAAGCTTTCTTT.